This TCR beta chain came from a study of early T cells in non-severe SARS-CoV-2 infection. Study background: Chains were not paired, and sequencing was done on bulk RNA from unsorted whole blood. Broader study findings: Matches to VDJdb favored anti-spike CD8 responses and missed private and CD4 specificities.

Individual cDNA molecules received unique molecular identifiers during library preparation. TCRdb re-called the 5' RACE reads through MiXCR, storing one row per CDR3 protein. The sample consists of 80,000 to 95,000 distinct CDR3 sequences, 15% to 20% of them appearing once. This clonotype was counted many times. Its specificity is not known. The CDR3 totals 16 residues. Per the germline V gene, CDR1 is DFQATT and CDR2 is SNEGSKA (reference sequence). V lost 6 bases and J lost 1, with 19 bases in between. This sequence originates from an adult who was a healthcare worker with PCR-confirmed SARS-CoV-2 infection or an uninfected control (not recorded which). The J gene is TRBJ2-1, the V gene TRBV20-1; a possible D gene is TRBD2 (5 bases). The sequenced sample was whole blood, obtained at baseline. The CDR3 region has the DNA TGCAGTGCGGAAGGCGAGGGCCTGGGGTCCTACAATGAGCAGTTCTTC. This sequence encodes CSAEGEGLGSYNEQFF.